The entry below describes one T cell receptor beta chain. MiXCR, applied by TCRdb to the multiplex PCR reads, yields one record per CDR3 protein. The data show about 110,000 distinct CDR3 sequences, around 30% seen once. This record comes from a study of breast tumors, draining lymph nodes, adjacent tissues. Breast cancer patients provided tissue from their axillary draining lymph nodes. Sequenced material: axillary lymph node tissue. This sequence originates from a female donor with breast cancer. Some clones in this sample may be carry-over from other donors' samples.

CDR3 protein: CASSQDVSGELFF. The CDR3 DNA reads TGCGCCAGCAGCCAAGATGTATCCGGGGAGCTGTTTTTT. J is TRBJ2-2 and V is TRBV4-3; D not certain. The CDR3 totals 13 residues. The germline CDR1 and CDR2 sequences are LGHNA and YSLEER. V was pared by 0 bases and J by 6 bases, with 5 bases between.